The entry below describes one T cell receptor beta chain. No antigen is known for it. Healthy controls were blood donor buffy coats. CDR3 length equals 17 residues. V gave up 3 bases and J gave up 7 bases; unmatched junction bases: 9. Germline assignment: CDR1 SGHDT and CDR2 YYEEEE. The data were obtained in a study of STAT5B mutations in CD4+ large granular lymphocyte leukemia. Points from the study as a whole: TRBV06-family usage was enriched in top patient clones (8/27) versus controls (2/35).

Assay used: immunoSEQ multiplex PCR; TCRdb lists only in-frame clones, some missing. The table has about 26,000 clones, approximately 84% seen once. The sequencing input was CD4+ T cells from blood buffy coats. This TCR was recovered from a human donor in good health. This chain links TRBV5-6 with TRBJ2-1, with 14 bases identical to TRBD2. The DNA of the CDR3 is TGTGCCAGCAGCTGGGGGACTAGCGGGGGCCCCGGGAATGAGCAGTTCTTC. It specifies CASSWGTSGGPGNEQFF.